This T cell receptor (beta chain) was sequenced during a study of a mutant IDH1 vaccine in newly diagnosed glioma. Profiled with immunoSEQ multiplex PCR; TCRdb holds only in-frame clones, not every one. The top ten clones hold roughly 4% of a sample with roughly 60,000 clones, roughly 81% of them seen once. Trimming pared 4 bases from V and 3 bases from J, leaving 15 bases between. Germline CDR1 MNHNS, CDR2 SASEGT. The CDR3 has 15 residues. With respect to this clone: Its antigen is not known.

Time point defined: week 23, last vaccination. A 20-mer mutant IDH1 peptide at 300 ug was injected subcutaneously with topical imiquimod. Each tumor in the donors was a new WHO grade 3 or 4 astrocytoma, IDH1-mutant and ATRX-lost. Study conclusions and caveats: Evidence of vaccine-induced immune responses was documented in nearly 95% of patients.

The genes are TRBV6-1 and TRBJ1-2; no definite D call. The sample was PBMCs, taken from a glioma patient whose treatment included an IDH1 peptide vaccine. The receptor was derived from a young man with glioma. CDR3 loop: CASSASGSSDYGYTF. The DNA for the CDR3 is TGTGCCAGCAGTGCTTCGGGGTCCAGCGACTATGGCTACACCTTC.